The entry that follows covers one T cell receptor beta chain sequence. This record belongs to a study of blood T cell repertoires in COVID-19. Germline trimming cut 2 bases from V and 4 bases from J; bases unmatched to any gene: 9. This CDR3 is built from 17 residues. Looked up from germline, CDR1 is MNHEY and CDR2 is SVGEGT. Clones were sequenced by immunoSEQ multiplex PCR, and TCRdb holds only the in-frame ones, with some missing. The table shows a few hundred thousand clones, with around 85% occurring only once. This receptor was obtained from a man aged 35-49 years who had recovered from COVID-19. Sequencing used PBMCs or T cells enriched from blood (not recorded which). J is TRBJ1-2 and V is TRBV6-2 or TRBV6-3, with 11 bases aligning to TRBD1. The CDR3 DNA is TGTGCCAGCAGTTACCGTCGGACAGGGGGCTCCGGCTATGGCTACACCTTC. It specifies CASSYRRTGGSGYGYTF.